This T cell receptor beta chain appears in the sequencing data of a study of blood T cell repertoires in COVID-19. As processed by the authors: From reference gene primer amplification, estimates of nucleated cell counts were derived. Sequencing was performed with immunoSEQ multiplex PCR; in TCRdb, only in-frame clones are kept and a portion is missing. That table gives V, J and clone size, and the DNA gave D and trimming. The sample lists some 350,000 clones, approximately 84% seen once, with approximately 3.1% in the top ten. The CDR3 runs to 12 residues. Germline CDR1 reads SQVTM; CDR2 reads ANQGSEA. The trim removed 4 bases at V and 7 bases at J, leaving 3 bases unmatched.

V is TRBV29-1 and J is TRBJ2-7; TRBD2 matches at 11 bases. The specimen was PBMCs or T cells enriched from blood (not recorded which). This receptor was identified in a woman in her twenties or thirties who had recovered from COVID-19. For the CDR3, the DNA is TGCAGCGTTGTACTAGCGGGAGAAGAGCAGTACTTC. Encoded protein: CSVVLAGEEQYF.